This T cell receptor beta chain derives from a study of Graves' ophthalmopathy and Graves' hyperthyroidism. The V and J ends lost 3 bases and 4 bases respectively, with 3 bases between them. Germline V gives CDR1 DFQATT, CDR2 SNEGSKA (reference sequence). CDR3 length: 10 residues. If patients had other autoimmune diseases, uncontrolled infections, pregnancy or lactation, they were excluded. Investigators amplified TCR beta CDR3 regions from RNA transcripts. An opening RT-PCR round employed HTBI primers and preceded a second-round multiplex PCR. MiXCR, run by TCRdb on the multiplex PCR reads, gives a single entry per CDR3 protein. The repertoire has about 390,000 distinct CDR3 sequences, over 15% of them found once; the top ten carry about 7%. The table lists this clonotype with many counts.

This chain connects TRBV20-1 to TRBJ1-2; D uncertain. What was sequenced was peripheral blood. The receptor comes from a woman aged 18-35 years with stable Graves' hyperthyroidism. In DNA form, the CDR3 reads TGCAGTGCTAGGAGCTATGGCTACACCTTC. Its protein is CSARSYGYTF.